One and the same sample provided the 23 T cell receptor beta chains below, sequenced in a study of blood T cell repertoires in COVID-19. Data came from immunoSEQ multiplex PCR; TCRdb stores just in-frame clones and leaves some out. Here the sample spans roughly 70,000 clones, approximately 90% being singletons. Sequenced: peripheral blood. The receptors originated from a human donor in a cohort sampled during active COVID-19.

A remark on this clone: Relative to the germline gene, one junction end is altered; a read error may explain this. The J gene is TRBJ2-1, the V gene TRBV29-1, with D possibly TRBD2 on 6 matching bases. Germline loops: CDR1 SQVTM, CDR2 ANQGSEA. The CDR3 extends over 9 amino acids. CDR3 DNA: TGCAGCGTTGAAGATGGGGGGATCTTC. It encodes CSVEDGGIF.

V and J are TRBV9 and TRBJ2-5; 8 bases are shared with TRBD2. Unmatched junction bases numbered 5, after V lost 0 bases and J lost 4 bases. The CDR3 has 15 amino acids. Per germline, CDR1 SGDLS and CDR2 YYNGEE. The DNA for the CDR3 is TGTGCCAGCAGCGTAGCGGGGGGGCTGAGAGAGACCCAGTACTTC. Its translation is CASSVAGGLRETQYF.

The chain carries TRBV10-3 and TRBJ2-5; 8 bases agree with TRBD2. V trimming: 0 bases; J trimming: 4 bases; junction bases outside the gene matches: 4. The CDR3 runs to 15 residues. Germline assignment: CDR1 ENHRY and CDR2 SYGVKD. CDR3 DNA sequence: TGTGCCATCAGTGAGTCGGATCGGGGGGGAGAGACCCAGTACTTC. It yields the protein CAISESDRGGETQYF.

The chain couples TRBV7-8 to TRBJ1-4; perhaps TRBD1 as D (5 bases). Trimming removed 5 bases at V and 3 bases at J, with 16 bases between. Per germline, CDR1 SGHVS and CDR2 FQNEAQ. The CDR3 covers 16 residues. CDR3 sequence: CASSPRQNPSNEKLFF. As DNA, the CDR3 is TGTGCCAGCAGCCCGAGACAGAATCCCTCTAATGAAAAACTGTTTTTT.

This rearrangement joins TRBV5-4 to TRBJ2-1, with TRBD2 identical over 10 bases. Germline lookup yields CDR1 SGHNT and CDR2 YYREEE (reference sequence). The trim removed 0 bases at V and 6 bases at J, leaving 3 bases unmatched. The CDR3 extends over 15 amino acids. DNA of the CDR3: TGTGCCAGCAGCTTGGCATTAGCGGGGGGCAATGAGCAGTTCTTC. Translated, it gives CASSLALAGGNEQFF.

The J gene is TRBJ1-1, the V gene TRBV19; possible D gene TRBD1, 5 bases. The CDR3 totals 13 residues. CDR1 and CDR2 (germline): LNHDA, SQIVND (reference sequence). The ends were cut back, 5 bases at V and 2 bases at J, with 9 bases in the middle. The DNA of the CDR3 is TGTGCCAGTAGTTCCGGGGGTAACACTGAAGCTTTCTTT. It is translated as CASSSGGNTEAFF.

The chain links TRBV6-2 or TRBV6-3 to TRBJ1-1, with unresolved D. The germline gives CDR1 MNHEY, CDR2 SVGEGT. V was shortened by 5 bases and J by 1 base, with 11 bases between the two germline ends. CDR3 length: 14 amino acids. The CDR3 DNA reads TGTGCCAGCAGTACGAGAAGCCCGAACACTGAAGCTTTCTTT. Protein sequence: CASSTRSPNTEAFF.

CDR3 sequence (DNA): TGTGCCAGCAGGCGGTGGGAGACCCAGTACTTC. Residues: CASRRWETQYF. This chain connects TRBV6-5 to TRBJ2-5; D gene unclear. The V gene's germline CDR1 is MNHEY and CDR2 SVGAGI. The CDR3 is made up of 11 amino acids. Trimming cost V 6 bases and J 5 bases, with 7 bases left between them.

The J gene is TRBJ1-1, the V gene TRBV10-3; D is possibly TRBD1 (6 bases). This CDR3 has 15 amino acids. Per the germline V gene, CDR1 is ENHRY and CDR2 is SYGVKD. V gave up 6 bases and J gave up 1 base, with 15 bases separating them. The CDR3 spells CAIRPSPGENTEAFF. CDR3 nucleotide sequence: TGTGCCATCAGACCCTCTCCAGGGGAGAACACTGAAGCTTTCTTT.

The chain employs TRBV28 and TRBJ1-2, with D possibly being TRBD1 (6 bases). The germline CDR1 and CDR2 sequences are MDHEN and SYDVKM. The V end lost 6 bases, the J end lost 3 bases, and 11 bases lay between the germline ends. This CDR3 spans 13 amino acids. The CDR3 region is CASSERTDYGYTF. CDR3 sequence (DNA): TGTGCCAGCAGCGAGCGGACAGACTATGGCTACACCTTC.

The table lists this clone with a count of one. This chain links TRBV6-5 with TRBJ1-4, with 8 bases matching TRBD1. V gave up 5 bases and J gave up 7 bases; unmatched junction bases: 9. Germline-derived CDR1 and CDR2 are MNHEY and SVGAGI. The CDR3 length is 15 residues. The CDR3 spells CASSHMTGETEKLFF. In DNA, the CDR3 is TGTGCCAGCAGTCATATGACAGGGGAAACTGAAAAACTGTTTTTT.

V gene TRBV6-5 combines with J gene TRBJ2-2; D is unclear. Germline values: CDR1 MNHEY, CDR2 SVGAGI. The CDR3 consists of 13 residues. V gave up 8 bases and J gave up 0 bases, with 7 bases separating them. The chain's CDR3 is CASQLANTGELFF. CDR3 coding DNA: TGTGCCAGCCAACTTGCGAACACCGGGGAGCTGTTTTTT.

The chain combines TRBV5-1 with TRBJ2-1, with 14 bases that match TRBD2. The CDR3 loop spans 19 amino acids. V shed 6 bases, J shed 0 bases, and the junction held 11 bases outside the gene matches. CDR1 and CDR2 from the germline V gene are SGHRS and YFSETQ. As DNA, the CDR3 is TGCGCCAGCACCCCTTCGGGGACTAGCGGGGGTTCCTCCTACAATGAGCAGTTCTTC. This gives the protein CASTPSGTSGGSSYNEQFF. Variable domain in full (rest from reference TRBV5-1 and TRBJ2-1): KAGVTQTPRYLIKTRGQQVTLSCSPISGHRSVSWYQQTPGQGLQFLFEYFSETQRNKGNFPGRFSGRQFSNSRSEMNVSTLELGDSALYLCASTPSGTSGGSSYNEQFFGPGTRLTVL.

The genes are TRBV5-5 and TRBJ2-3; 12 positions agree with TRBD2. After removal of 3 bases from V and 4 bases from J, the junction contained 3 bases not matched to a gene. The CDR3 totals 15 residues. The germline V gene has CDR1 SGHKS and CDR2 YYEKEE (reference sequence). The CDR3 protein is CASSSLAGGSDTQYF. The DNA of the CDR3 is TGTGCCAGCAGCTCGCTAGCGGGGGGGTCAGATACGCAGTATTTT. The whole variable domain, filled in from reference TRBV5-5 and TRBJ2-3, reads DAGVTQSPTHLIKTRGQQVTLRCSPISGHKSVSWYQQVLGQGPQFIFQYYEKEERGRGNFPDRFSARQFPNYSSELNVNALLLGDSALYLCASSSLAGGSDTQYFGPGTRLTVL.

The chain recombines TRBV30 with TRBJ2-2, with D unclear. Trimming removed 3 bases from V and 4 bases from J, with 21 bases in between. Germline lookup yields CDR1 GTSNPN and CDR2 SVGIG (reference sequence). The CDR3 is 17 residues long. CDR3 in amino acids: CAWSPGTVYQSTGELFF. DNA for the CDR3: TGTGCCTGGAGCCCTGGAACAGTTTACCAATCCACCGGGGAGCTGTTTTTT.

CDR3 DNA: TGCGCCAGCAGCCGGGACAGGGGCAACTATGGCTACACCTTC. Protein sequence: CASSRDRGNYGYTF. This chain connects TRBV4-1 to TRBJ1-2; TRBD1 matches 10 bases. J lost 2 bases, V lost 4 bases, and 1 base had no gene match. Germline V lookup: CDR1 MGHRA, CDR2 YSYEKL. The CDR3 consists of 14 residues.

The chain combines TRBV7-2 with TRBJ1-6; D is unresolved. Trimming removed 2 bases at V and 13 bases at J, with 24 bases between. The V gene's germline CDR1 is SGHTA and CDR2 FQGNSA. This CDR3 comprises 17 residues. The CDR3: CASSLTITDSLGFPLHF. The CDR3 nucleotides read TGTGCCAGCAGCTTAACCATAACAGATTCCTTGGGTTTCCCCCTCCACTTT.

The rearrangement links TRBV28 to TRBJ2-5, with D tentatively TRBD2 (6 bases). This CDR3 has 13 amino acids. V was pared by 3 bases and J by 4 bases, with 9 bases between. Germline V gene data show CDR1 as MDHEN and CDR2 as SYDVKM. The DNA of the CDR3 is TGTGCCAGCAGTTTGGGGGGTAGAGAGACCCAGTACTTC. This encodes CASSLGGRETQYF.

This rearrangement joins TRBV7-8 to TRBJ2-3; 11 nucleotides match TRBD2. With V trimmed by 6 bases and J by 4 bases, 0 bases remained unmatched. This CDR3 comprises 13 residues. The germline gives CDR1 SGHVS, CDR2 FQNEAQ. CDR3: CASSSGGADTQYF. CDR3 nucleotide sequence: TGTGCCAGCAGTAGCGGGGGGGCAGATACGCAGTATTTT.

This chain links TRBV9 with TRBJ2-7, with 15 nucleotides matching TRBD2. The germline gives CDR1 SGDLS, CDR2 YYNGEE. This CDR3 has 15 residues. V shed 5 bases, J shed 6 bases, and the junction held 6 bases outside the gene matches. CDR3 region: CASSEGTSGGIEQYF. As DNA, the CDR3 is TGTGCCAGCAGTGAAGGGACTAGCGGGGGGATCGAGCAGTACTTC. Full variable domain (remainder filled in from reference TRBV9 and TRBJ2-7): DSGVTQTPKHLITATGQRVTLRCSPRSGDLSVYWYQQSLDQGLQFLIQYYNGEERAKGNILERFSAQQFPDLHSELNLSSLELGDSALYFCASSEGTSGGIEQYFGPGTRLTVT.

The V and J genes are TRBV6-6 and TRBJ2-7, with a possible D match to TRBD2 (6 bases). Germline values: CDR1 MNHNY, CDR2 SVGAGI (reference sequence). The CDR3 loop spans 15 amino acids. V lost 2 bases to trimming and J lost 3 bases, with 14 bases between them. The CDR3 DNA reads TGTGCCAGCAGTTACCCTAGCGCGCCGTTCTACGAGCAGTACTTC. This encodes CASSYPSAPFYEQYF.

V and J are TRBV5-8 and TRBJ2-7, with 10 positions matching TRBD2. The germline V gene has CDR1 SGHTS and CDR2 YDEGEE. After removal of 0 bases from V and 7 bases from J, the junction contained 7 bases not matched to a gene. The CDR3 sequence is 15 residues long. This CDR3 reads CASSLGSGGAGEQYF. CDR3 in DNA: TGTGCCAGCAGCTTGGGCAGCGGGGGGGCGGGAGAGCAGTACTTC.

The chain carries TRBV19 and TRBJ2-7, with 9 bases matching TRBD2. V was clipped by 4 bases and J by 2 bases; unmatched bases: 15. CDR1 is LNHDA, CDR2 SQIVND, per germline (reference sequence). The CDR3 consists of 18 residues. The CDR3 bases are TGTGCCAGTAGTACTAGCGGGGCCAACGTCGGGGGGACCTACGAGCAGTACTTC. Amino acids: CASSTSGANVGGTYEQYF.